The T cell receptor beta chain under discussion was sequenced for a study of T cell repertoires in cytomegalovirus infection. Study overall: The authors relied on CMV epitopes, both recently identified HLA-C-restricted and well-studied HLA-B-restricted. Matching HLA type, along with CMV infection, was indicated by public TCR beta signatures. Whole-study findings and limits: Clonotype analysis showed dominance of the ex vivo response by HLA-C-restricted CMV-specific TCR beta clonotypes.

Germline V gives CDR1 MGHRA, CDR2 YSYEKL. CDR3 size: 19 residues. V lost 0 bases and J 7 bases, leaving 24 bases between the germline ends. This clonotype has only one observation. Its matching antigen is unknown. TCRdb fed the reads into MiXCR, producing one record per CDR3 protein. In the table there are approximately 600,000 distinct CDR3 sequences, roughly 43% of which are singletons. The clonotype was recovered from a human donor in good health (CMV status not recorded). Some clones in this sample may be carry-over from other donors' samples. Sample: cultured PBMCs, taken from culture after CMV antigen stimulation. This chain uses TRBV4-1 with TRBJ2-2, with D perhaps TRBD1 (7 bases). The CDR3 nucleotides are TGCGCCAGCAGCCAAGATCCAGCAGGGGGGTTCAATTTTGGCGGGGAGCTGTTTTTT. Its translation: CASSQDPAGGFNFGGELFF.